These 26 T cell receptor beta chains were all obtained from the same sample, sequenced in a study of patients and donors after allogeneic stem cell transplantation. MiXCR was run by TCRdb on the RT-PCR reads, yielding one entry per CDR3 protein. The sample lists about 230,000 distinct CDR3 sequences, less than 15% occurring once. The sample comprised blood, either unsorted or a sorted T cell fraction (not recorded which). All receptors derive from a human donor who was either an allogeneic HSCT recipient or a stem cell or donor lymphocyte infusion donor (not recorded which). It is not recorded whose cells these are; they may come from a transplant donor.

This clonotype came up a few times. The chain couples TRBV30 to TRBJ1-1; 7 bases map to TRBD1. This CDR3 has 11 amino acids. V shed 1 base and J 11 bases; nucleotides not matched to a gene: 4. Germline V CDR1 and CDR2: GTSNPN, SVGIG (reference sequence). The CDR3 DNA reads as TGTGCCTGGAGTGGCACAGGGGAGGCTTTCTTT. Translating gives CAWSGTGEAFF.

This clonotype occurred many times. The rearrangement uses TRBV12-3 or TRBV12-4 and TRBJ1-4; 7 bases align to TRBD1. After removal of 5 bases from V and 8 bases from J, the junction contained 8 bases not matched to a gene. CDR3 length equals 14 residues. The CDR3 sequence: CASSIGGGSEKLFF. The CDR3, as DNA: TGTGCCAGCAGTATAGGGGGCGGGTCGGAAAAACTGTTTTTT.

This clonotype has just a few counts. This chain uses TRBV5-6 with TRBJ1-2; perhaps TRBD1 as D (6 bases). The CDR3 is made up of 14 amino acids. The germline V gene encodes CDR1 SGHDT and CDR2 YYEEEE. Trimming cost V 5 bases and J 7 bases, with 18 bases left between them. CDR3 nucleotide sequence: TGTGCCAGCAGTCCCACACAGGGTGTGTTTGGCTACACCTTC. This translates into CASSPTQGVFGYTF.

As to this clonotype: Compared with germline, one end of the junction differs, possibly owing to a read error. V is TRBV7-2 and J is TRBJ1-2; tentatively, D is TRBD1 (5 bases). This CDR3 has 13 residues. CDR1 and CDR2 (germline): SGHTA, FQGNSA. The CDR3: CASILGPGDGYTF. The CDR3 bases are TGTGCCAGCATCTTAGGTCCGGGGGATGGCTACACCTTC.

This chain connects TRBV21-1 to TRBJ2-3; the table's D call, TRBD2, has no DNA check behind it. TRBV21-1 is a known pseudogene. CDR3 length: 16 amino acids. CDR3 nucleotide sequence: TGTGCCAGCAGCAAAGCTAGCGGGACGGAGGTAGATACGCAGTATTTT. Its protein is CASSKASGTEVDTQYF.

Only a few counts were recorded for this clonotype. The rearrangement uses TRBV3-1 and TRBJ2-5; D may be TRBD1 or TRBD2 (5 bases each). Per the germline V gene, CDR1 is LGHDT and CDR2 is YNNKEL (reference sequence). V was pared by 0 bases and J by 1 base, with 9 bases between. This CDR3 has 15 residues. CDR3 sequence reads: CASSQDGTFQETQYF. The CDR3 nucleotides are TGTGCCAGCAGCCAAGACGGGACCTTCCAAGAGACCCAGTACTTC.

This clonotype has just a few counts. This sequence joins TRBV9 and TRBJ2-7, with D perhaps TRBD1 or TRBD2 (5 bases each). In germline, CDR1 is SGDLS, CDR2 YYNGEE. The CDR3 has 12 residues. The V gene lost 7 bases and the J gene lost 5 bases, with 13 bases spanning the gap. CDR3 sequence reads: CASGTAVNEQYF. Written as DNA, the CDR3 is TGTGCCAGCGGGACGGCCGTAAACGAGCAGTACTTC.

The chain has TRBV18 and TRBJ1-5; weak D call: TRBD1 (6 bases). The length of the CDR3 is 16 residues. Germline assignment: CDR1 KGHSH and CDR2 LQKENI. V was cut by 2 bases and J by 4 bases, with 15 bases left in between. This CDR3 is CASSPGIGQSNQPQHF. The CDR3, as DNA: TGTGCCAGCTCACCAGGTATCGGACAGAGTAATCAGCCCCAGCATTTT.

The sample holds a few counts of this clonotype. V and J are TRBV5-6 and TRBJ2-2; 12 nucleotides match TRBD2. The CDR3 loop spans 16 amino acids. Unmatched junction bases numbered 4, after V lost 2 bases and J lost 5 bases. From germline, CDR1 is SGHDT and CDR2 YYEEEE. CDR3 protein: CASSFTSGRRTGELFF. CDR3 sequence (DNA): TGTGCCAGCAGCTTTACTAGCGGGAGGCGGACCGGGGAGCTGTTTTTT.

This clonotype was detected a few times. The V call is TRBV2, the J call TRBJ2-2; D may be TRBD1 (5 bases). The CDR3 consists of 15 residues. V shed 4 bases and J shed 2 bases, with 11 bases lying between them. Per the germline V gene, CDR1 is SNHLY and CDR2 is FYNNEI. The CDR3 is CASSAGIINTGELFF. In DNA, the CDR3 is TGTGCCAGCAGTGCAGGGATCATAAACACCGGGGAGCTGTTTTTT.

This clonotype has more than one count but fewer than ten. The chain is built from TRBV27 and TRBJ2-5, with no clear D. The germline V and J ends were trimmed by 6 bases and 0 bases, with 11 bases remaining between them. This CDR3 is 14 amino acids long. Germline CDR1 and CDR2: MNHEY and SMNVEV (reference sequence). The CDR3 bases are TGTGCCAGCAGGCGGTGGAATTACCAAGAGACCCAGTACTTC. Encoded protein: CASRRWNYQETQYF.

The CDR3 loop is CASSLEGLAGGEQYF. The DNA for the CDR3 is TGTGCCAGCAGCCTAGAGGGACTAGCGGGAGGGGAGCAGTACTTC. This rearrangement joins TRBV5-4 to TRBJ2-7; 16 positions agree with TRBD2. The CDR3 sequence is 15 residues long. V lost 4 bases, J lost 7 bases, and 5 bases stayed unmatched. Germline V gives CDR1 SGHNT, CDR2 YYREEE (reference sequence).

This chain uses TRBV20-1 with TRBJ2-7, with 14 bases identical to TRBD2. From germline, CDR1 is DFQATT and CDR2 SNEGSKA (reference sequence). The ends lost 3 bases at V and 12 bases at J; junction bases unmatched: 4. This CDR3 is built from 12 residues. In nucleotides, the CDR3 is TGCAGTGCTAGGGGGACTAGCGGGGGTGTGTACTTC. Protein: CSARGTSGGVYF.

The gene calls are TRBV28 and TRBJ1-1, with D tentatively TRBD1 (6 bases). The germline CDR1 and CDR2 sequences are MDHEN and SYDVKM. Trimming shortened V by 8 bases and J by 5 bases, and 18 bases separated the two germline ends. CDR3 length equals 14 residues. CDR3: CASASIGGRTEAFF. The DNA of the CDR3 is TGTGCCAGCGCCTCAATAGGGGGGCGGACTGAAGCTTTCTTT.

The genes are TRBV30 and TRBJ1-1, with D possibly TRBD1 on 5 matching bases. This CDR3 comprises 11 residues. Per the germline V gene, CDR1 is GTSNPN and CDR2 is SVGIG (reference sequence). V lost 8 bases and J 4 bases, leaving 11 bases between the germline ends. The CDR3 DNA is TGTGCCGCCAAAAGGGGCACTGAAGCTTTCTTT. As protein: CAAKRGTEAFF.

The chain links TRBV6-1 to TRBJ2-7, with D possibly called TRBD1 or TRBD2 (5 bases each). V was shortened by 7 bases and J by 3 bases, with 13 bases between the two germline ends. The CDR3 is 13 residues long. CDR1 is MNHNS, CDR2 SASEGT, per germline. In DNA form, the CDR3 reads TGTGCCAGCAACGTTGAGGGGATCTACGAGCAGTACTTC. Protein product: CASNVEGIYEQYF.

The rearrangement joins TRBV3-1 to TRBJ1-2; D gene ambiguous. V was clipped by 4 bases and J by 7 bases, with 16 bases between them. Germline V gives CDR1 LGHDT, CDR2 YNNKEL (reference sequence). The CDR3 contains 14 residues. The CDR3 is CASSLANEVGGYTF. CDR3 nucleotides: TGTGCCAGCAGCCTCGCCAACGAGGTGGGTGGCTACACCTTC.

The genes are TRBV6-4 and TRBJ2-5; the match to TRBD2 covers 10 bases. The germline CDR1 and CDR2 sequences are MRHNA and SNTAGT. CDR3 length: 15 residues. The junction had 3 bases not matched to a gene; V was cut back by 3 bases and J by 2 bases. DNA of the CDR3: TGTGCCAGCAGTGAAAAAGCGGGGGGGCAAGAGACCCAGTACTTC. Translating gives CASSEKAGGQETQYF.

The chain couples TRBV24-1 to TRBJ2-3, with 8 bases that match TRBD1. V dropped 0 bases and J dropped 2; count of bases not matched to a gene: 3. Germline V gene data show CDR1 as KGHDR and CDR2 as SFDVKD. This CDR3 contains 16 residues. For the CDR3, the DNA is TGTGCCACCAGTGATTTGGCACAGGGGGACACAGATACGCAGTATTTT. This sequence encodes CATSDLAQGDTDTQYF.

This clonotype was observed a few times. The V call is TRBV7-9, the J call TRBJ2-4, with unresolved D. CDR3 length: 14 amino acids. V was clipped by 4 bases and J by 3 bases, with 10 bases between them. CDR1 and CDR2 from the germline V gene are SEHNR and FQNEAQ (reference sequence). CDR3 protein: CASSSGPSKNIQYF. In DNA, the CDR3 is TGTGCCAGCAGCTCTGGACCGAGCAAAAACATTCAGTACTTC.

This clonotype was counted at least ten times. This chain connects TRBV5-1 to TRBJ2-7, with D possibly being TRBD1 or TRBD2 (5 bases each). V was cut by 4 bases and J by 3 bases, with 14 bases left in between. This CDR3 spans 14 amino acids. Germline V lookup: CDR1 SGHRS, CDR2 YFSETQ. The DNA for the CDR3 is TGCGCCAGCAGCGTGACCGGGACCATCTACGAGCAGTACTTC. This translates into CASSVTGTIYEQYF.

This chain connects TRBV5-1 to TRBJ1-2, with TRBD1 as a possible D gene (6 bases). Germline V gene lookup returns CDR1 SGHRS and CDR2 YFSETQ. The CDR3 runs to 16 residues. Trimming stripped 3 bases from V and 0 bases from J, with 15 bases between. This CDR3 reads CASSSQPGQTNYGYTF. The CDR3 DNA is TGCGCCAGCAGCTCTCAACCGGGACAAACTAACTATGGCTACACCTTC.

In this sample, this clonotype turned up many times. The chain couples TRBV7-9 to TRBJ2-7; D ambiguous. Looked up from germline, CDR1 is SEHNR and CDR2 is FQNEAQ (reference sequence). The V and J ends lost 4 bases and 2 bases respectively, with 3 bases between them. The CDR3 is made up of 11 amino acids. CDR3 bases: TGTGCCAGCAGCTCCGCCTACGAGCAGTACTTC. This encodes CASSSAYEQYF.

This chain links TRBV27 with TRBJ1-5, with 10 positions matching TRBD1. This CDR3 spans 15 amino acids. CDR1 and CDR2 (germline): MNHEY, SMNVEV (reference sequence). Trimming at V came to 4 bases and at J to 7 bases, leaving 7 bases not matched to a gene. In nucleotides, the CDR3 is TGTGCCAGCAGTTCCTGGACAGGGGGAGGGCAGCCCCAGCATTTT. It codes for CASSSWTGGGQPQHF.

This clonotype was picked up a small number of times. This chain uses TRBV5-1 with TRBJ1-2; 8 nucleotides match TRBD1. V gave up 9 bases and J gave up 4 bases; unmatched junction bases: 11. Per the germline V gene, CDR1 is SGHRS and CDR2 is YFSETQ. The CDR3 totals 14 residues. The CDR3 nucleotides are TGCGCCACCAAGGACAGGGCTGGTTCCTATGGCTACACCTTC. It translates to CATKDRAGSYGYTF.

The V and J genes are TRBV6-1 and TRBJ2-1, with 8 bases lining up with TRBD2. CDR3 length: 18 residues. The V and J ends lost 9 bases and 2 bases, in that order; junction bases with no gene match: 18. CDR1 and CDR2 (germline): MNHNS, SASEGT. The CDR3 DNA sequence: TGTGCCAGGAGAACGATCGGGAGGGCCTCGGTCGCCTACAATGAGCAGTTCTTC. This translates into CARRTIGRASVAYNEQFF.